Below, one T cell receptor beta chain is given with its context. The CDR3 consists of 14 residues. J lost 8 bases, V lost 8 bases, and 12 bases had no gene match. Germline CDR1 reads MNHEY; CDR2 reads SMNVEV (reference sequence). This sample was taken from a study of blood T cell repertoires in COVID-19. Study-wide context: From T cells, B-cell-depleted T cells, or PBMCs came the material, which was cDNA or gDNA.

Assay: immunoSEQ multiplex PCR; the TCRdb copy retains only in-frame clones and omits some. The sample records under 250,000 clones, more than 75% being singletons. V usage is TRBV27 and J usage is TRBJ2-3; 8 bases agree with TRBD2. The TCR was taken from a woman in her sixties who had recovered from COVID-19. The sequenced sample consisted of peripheral blood. The CDR3 loop is CASQGLGDFRTQYF. The DNA of the CDR3 is TGTGCCAGCCAGGGACTAGGAGATTTCCGTACGCAGTATTTT.